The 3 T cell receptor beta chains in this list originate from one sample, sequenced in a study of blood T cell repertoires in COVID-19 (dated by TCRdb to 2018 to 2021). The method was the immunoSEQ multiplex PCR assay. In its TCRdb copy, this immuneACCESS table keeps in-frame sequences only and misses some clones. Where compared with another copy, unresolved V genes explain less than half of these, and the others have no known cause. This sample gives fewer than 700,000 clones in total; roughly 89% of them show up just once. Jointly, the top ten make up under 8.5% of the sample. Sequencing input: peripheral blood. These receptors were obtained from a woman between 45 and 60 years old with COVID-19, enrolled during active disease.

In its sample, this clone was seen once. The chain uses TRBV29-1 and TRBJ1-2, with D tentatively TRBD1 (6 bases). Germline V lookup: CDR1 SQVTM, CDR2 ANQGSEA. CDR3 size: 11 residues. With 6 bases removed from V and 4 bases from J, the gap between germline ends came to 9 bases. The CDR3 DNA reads TGCAGCGTCATACAGGGCTATGGCTACACCTTC. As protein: CSVIQGYGYTF. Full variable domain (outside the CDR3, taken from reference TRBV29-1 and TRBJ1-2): SAVISQKPSRDICQRGTSLTIQCQVDSQVTMMFWYRQQPGQSLTLIATANQGSEATYESGFVIDKFPISRPNLTFSTLTVSNMSPEDSSIYLCSVIQGYGYTFGSGTRLTVV.

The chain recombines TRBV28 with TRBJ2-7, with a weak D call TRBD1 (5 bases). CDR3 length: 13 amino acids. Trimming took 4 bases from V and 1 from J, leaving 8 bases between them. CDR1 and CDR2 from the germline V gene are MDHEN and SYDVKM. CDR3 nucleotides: TGTGCCAGCAGTTCAGGGCTTTCCTACGAGCAGTACTTC. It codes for CASSSGLSYEQYF. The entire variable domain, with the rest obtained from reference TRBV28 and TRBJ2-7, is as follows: DVKVTQSSRYLVKRTGEKVFLECVQDMDHENMFWYRQDPGLGLRLIYFSYDVKMKEKGDIPEGYSVSREKKERFSLILESASTNQTSMYLCASSSGLSYEQYFGPGTRLTVT.

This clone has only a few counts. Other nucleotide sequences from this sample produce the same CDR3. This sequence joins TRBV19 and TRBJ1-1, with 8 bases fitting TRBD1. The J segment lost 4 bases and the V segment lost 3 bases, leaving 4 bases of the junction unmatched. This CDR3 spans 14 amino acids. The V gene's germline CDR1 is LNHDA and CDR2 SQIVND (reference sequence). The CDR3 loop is CASSIGQGSTEAFF. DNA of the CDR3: TGTGCCAGTAGTATCGGACAGGGTAGCACTGAAGCTTTCTTT.